Included here is one T cell receptor (beta chain) sequence, with context. This CDR3 is also generated by other DNA sequences in the sample. The sample is drawn from a study of control samples from healthy donors and cancer patients. Deletions cut 1 base from V and 0 bases from J, with 9 bases between. This CDR3 region has 15 residues. Germline V CDR1 and CDR2: MGHRA, YSYEKL. Assay: immunoSEQ multiplex PCR; the TCRdb copy retains only in-frame clones and omits some. Among over 150,000 clones, more than 85% were seen once, and the ten largest hold 2%. The origin of this receptor is a woman aged 40 to 50 in good health. V gene TRBV4-1 combines with J gene TRBJ1-1; D ambiguous. Sequencing used blood. DNA for the CDR3: TGCGCCAGCAGCCAAGCCCGGACGGTGAACACTGAAGCTTTCTTT. It yields the protein CASSQARTVNTEAFF.